A few counts support the clone carrying this T cell receptor beta chain. As yet, its antigen is unknown. V was clipped by 4 bases and J by 5 bases, with 15 bases between them. Looked up from germline, CDR1 is SGHTA and CDR2 is FQGNSA. The CDR3 is made up of 14 amino acids. The sample is drawn from a study of cytomegalovirus exposure and HLA in healthy donors. The study's findings and limits: Being productive about 87% or about 30% of the time was typical of most TCR beta V segments in an earlier analysis. For most subjects, TCR beta sequences were reported to predict HLA-A and HLA-B alleles with accuracy.

PCR employed 60 Vbeta and 13 Jbeta primers. Sequencing used immunoSEQ multiplex PCR; TCRdb keeps in-frame clones, though not all of them. The sample has some 210,000 clones, roughly 80% seen once. The sequence was obtained from a woman aged 25 to 39 in good health and CMV-seropositive. The sample taken for sequencing was PBMCs. V is TRBV7-2 and J is TRBJ2-7; TRBD2 is a possible D gene (6 bases). CDR3 sequence reads: CASSSMAGRNEQYF. CDR3 sequence (DNA): TGTGCCAGCAGCTCAATGGCAGGGAGGAACGAGCAGTACTTC.